These 15 T cell receptor beta chains share one sample of origin, sequenced in a study of blood T cells in healthy people across ages. Together with a sample-barcoded 5' primer, a J-beta primer mix was included in a second PCR lasting about 6 to 11 cycles. In TCRdb, the 5' RACE reads were re-called with MiXCR into one record per CDR3 protein. The repertoire holds about 560,000 distinct CDR3 sequences, with roughly a quarter as singletons. The data also belong to a second study, concerning T cells of mothers and their children.

The material sequenced was blood. The receptors shown here come from a boy between 2 and 15 years old in good health.

The chain links TRBV10-3 to TRBJ1-2; 9 bases are a match to TRBD1. This CDR3 region has 19 residues. Trimming took 2 bases from V and 4 from J; bases not matched to a gene: 17. Germline-derived CDR1 and CDR2 are ENHRY and SYGVKD. The CDR3, as DNA: TGTGCCATCAGTGAGCCGTCCGGGACAGGGAGAAGTAGTGTCTATGGCTACACCTTC. Amino acid sequence: CAISEPSGTGRSSVYGYTF.

This sequence joins TRBV6-6 and TRBJ1-1, with D unclear. Germline V lookup: CDR1 MNHNY, CDR2 SVGAGI (reference sequence). This CDR3 region has 13 residues. The germline V and J ends were trimmed by 0 bases and 4 bases, with 6 bases remaining between them. CDR3 sequence reads: CASSYSVGTEAFF. The DNA of the CDR3 is TGTGCCAGCAGTTACTCGGTTGGCACTGAAGCTTTCTTT.

The V and J genes are TRBV20-1 and TRBJ2-1; 7 bases map to TRBD2. Germline V gives CDR1 DFQATT, CDR2 SNEGSKA (reference sequence). The V gene end was trimmed by 3 bases and the J gene end by 4 bases; junction bases not matched to a gene: 6. The CDR3 contains 14 residues. Here the CDR3 DNA reads TGCAGTGCTAGGGTTGGGGGGGAATACAATGAGCAGTTCTTC. This codes for CSARVGGEYNEQFF.

This chain uses TRBV12-3 or TRBV12-4 with TRBJ2-5; 7 bases align to TRBD2. With the DNA end fitting TRBJ2-7 better, the J assignment may be wrong. The CDR3 sequence is 18 residues long. The CDR3 sequence: CASSLAGSRSSGIYEQYF. The CDR3 bases are TGTGCCAGCAGTTTGGCCGGGTCGAGGTCTAGCGGAATCTACGAGCAGTACTTC.

The V gene is TRBV10-3, the J gene TRBJ2-7; no definite D call. This CDR3 is 14 amino acids long. The germline CDR1 and CDR2 sequences are ENHRY and SYGVKD. With 2 bases removed from V and 2 bases from J, the gap between germline ends came to 10 bases. CDR3 in amino acids: CAISEGISTYEQYF. Written as DNA, the CDR3 is TGTGCCATCAGTGAGGGGATTTCCACCTACGAGCAGTACTTC.

This clonotype was detected only a few times. J is TRBJ2-2 and V is TRBV6-5; 8 bases match TRBD2. From germline, CDR1 is MNHEY and CDR2 SVGAGI. CDR3 length: 15 amino acids. Trimming took 7 bases from V and 4 from J; bases not matched to a gene: 8. The DNA of the CDR3 is TGTGCCAGCAACCTTAGCGGGGTGCTCACCGGGGAGCTGTTTTTT. This sequence encodes CASNLSGVLTGELFF.

The rearrangement links TRBV7-2 to TRBJ2-1, with D tentatively TRBD1 (5 bases). Trimming removed 4 bases from V and 2 bases from J, with 12 bases in between. Germline CDR1 reads SGHTA; CDR2 reads FQGNSA. This CDR3 has 15 residues. The CDR3 sequence: CASSSDSSPYNEQFF. The DNA for the CDR3 is TGTGCCAGCAGCTCAGACAGCTCCCCCTACAATGAGCAGTTCTTC.

This clonotype has a handful of counts. The V and J genes are TRBV20-1 and TRBJ1-2; perhaps TRBD1 as D (5 bases). This CDR3 has 14 residues. The germline CDR1 and CDR2 sequences are DFQATT and SNEGSKA (reference sequence). V was shortened by 6 bases and J by 0 bases, with 14 bases between the two germline ends. CDR3 residues: CSAFVGRANYGYTF. CDR3 coding DNA: TGCAGTGCCTTCGTCGGCAGGGCTAACTATGGCTACACCTTC.

V usage is TRBV6-2 or TRBV6-3 and J usage is TRBJ2-7; no clear D. The J call may be in error: the DNA end matches TRBJ2-1 better. Germline V CDR1 and CDR2: MNHEY, SVGEGT. The CDR3 runs 13 residues. CDR3 nucleotide sequence: TGTGCCAGCAGTTACCAGTACGGAAATGAGCAGTTCTTC. Encoded protein: CASSYQYGNEQFF.

This clonotype was counted between two and nine times. The J gene is TRBJ2-1, the V gene TRBV20-1; D not certain. The CDR3 runs to 14 residues. The germline gives CDR1 DFQATT, CDR2 SNEGSKA (reference sequence). With 5 bases removed from V and 2 bases from J, the gap between germline ends came to 13 bases. CDR3 nucleotides: TGCAGTGCTCCTCGGGCTACAGCCTACAATGAGCAGTTCTTC. Translation gives CSAPRATAYNEQFF.

This clonotype showed up many times. V and J are TRBV29-1 and TRBJ2-3; 8 nucleotides agree with TRBD2. CDR3 length equals 15 residues. J gave up 4 bases and V 5 bases, and 11 bases lay outside the gene matches. The germline CDR1 and CDR2 sequences are SQVTM and ANQGSEA. DNA for the CDR3: TGCAGCGTTCGGGGAGAGTCGGGAGGGCCAGATACGCAGTATTTT. As protein: CSVRGESGGPDTQYF.

As regards this clonotype: One end of the junction does not line up with germline, which may come from a read error. The V and J genes are TRBV2 and TRBJ1-4; D perhaps matches TRBD1 (5 bases). The CDR3 totals 14 residues. Per the germline V gene, CDR1 is SNHLY and CDR2 is FYNNEI. The CDR3 DNA reads TGTGCCAGCGGGCGACAGATCCGAAGGGAAAAACTGGTTTTT. Translated, it gives CASGRQIRREKLVF.

The chain couples TRBV24-1 to TRBJ2-5; either TRBD1 or TRBD2 may supply D (5 bases each). The assigned J gene may be wrong: the sequence end matches TRBJ2-1 better. This CDR3 region has 19 residues. The germline V gene encodes CDR1 KGHDR and CDR2 SFDVKD. The CDR3 sequence is CATSANPGTNRATYNEQFF. Here the CDR3 DNA reads TGTGCCACCAGTGCCAACCCCGGGACCAACCGGGCCACGTACAATGAGCAGTTCTTC.

The chain links TRBV7-9 to TRBJ1-1; 7 bases are shared with TRBD1. The trim removed 0 bases at V and 5 bases at J, leaving 9 bases unmatched. The CDR3 contains 16 residues. Germline V gene sequence: CDR1 SEHNR, CDR2 FQNEAQ (reference sequence). In nucleotides, the CDR3 is TGTGCCAGCAGCTTAGCCCCACCGACAGGGTGGACTGAAGCTTTCTTT. This codes for CASSLAPPTGWTEAFF.

This clonotype was observed a handful of times. The chain recombines TRBV20-1 with TRBJ2-2; possibly TRBD1 for D (6 bases). The CDR3 is 12 amino acids. In germline, CDR1 is DFQATT, CDR2 SNEGSKA (reference sequence). V was trimmed by 6 bases and J by 5 bases, leaving 10 bases between them. DNA of the CDR3: TGCAGTGCCGGGGACATGACCGGGGAGCTGTTTTTT. Translated: CSAGDMTGELFF.